A selection of T cell receptor beta chains follows, all from one sample in a study of T cells in Graves' hyperthyroidism and ophthalmopathy. TCRdb re-derived calls from the multiplex PCR reads in MiXCR, one entry per CDR3 protein. The table includes nearly 600,000 distinct CDR3 sequences, 14% detected once. Material: blood. These receptors all come from a woman in her 30s with Graves' hyperthyroidism that later progressed to Graves' ophthalmopathy. Each CDR3 is given without its conserved first and last residue. Size is stated for part of the rows, as once, few or many counts, or as a class when the clone is expanded.

cdr3_aa: ASSSIGLAGGPSSYEQY
clone_size: many
v_call: TRBV13

cdr3_aa: ASSLGGGAEQY
clone_size: .
v_call: TRBV9

cdr3_aa: ASSVDRRVLGTEAF
clone_size: many
v_call: TRBV19

cdr3_aa: ASSLGIPPYNEQF
clone_size: many
v_call: TRBV12-3/TRBV12-4

cdr3_aa: ASSHVFGARETQY
clone_size: .
v_call: TRBV4-3

cdr3_aa: ASIKQGDSGNTIY
clone_size: few
v_call: TRBV7-9

cdr3_aa: ASSIGGGPLGNEQF
clone_size: many
v_call: TRBV19

cdr3_aa: ASSEDKGEVSTEAF
clone_size: few
v_call: TRBV6-2/TRBV6-3

cdr3_aa: ASSLEAISETQY
clone_size: few
v_call: TRBV5-8

cdr3_aa: ASSKGLAGASETQY
clone_size: many
v_call: TRBV19

cdr3_aa: ASSQLGTAYGYT
clone_size: many
v_call: TRBV3-1

cdr3_aa: ASSWGDRGPPGELF
clone_size: .
v_call: TRBV5-1

cdr3_aa: SVLGEQETQY
clone_size: many
v_call: TRBV29-1

cdr3_aa: ASRKAGVGERY
clone_size: few
v_call: TRBV6-1

cdr3_aa: ASSFRGANTGELF
clone_size: .
v_call: TRBV7-2

cdr3_aa: SVPTPGDSNQPQH
clone_size: .
v_call: TRBV20-1

cdr3_aa: ASSLVRGPSSYEQY
clone_size: many
v_call: TRBV5-1

cdr3_aa: AWIPPTGTGPYGYT
clone_size: many
v_call: TRBV30

cdr3_aa: SARPSGTVTYEQY
clone_size: many
v_call: TRBV20-1

cdr3_aa: ASGDSPYNEQF
clone_size: many
v_call: TRBV12-5

cdr3_aa: ASSSDRLAEKLF
clone_size: many
v_call: TRBV7-9

cdr3_aa: ASSMQVSSYEQY
clone_size: few
v_call: TRBV19

cdr3_aa: ASSQDTGELF
clone_size: many
v_call: TRBV4-3

cdr3_aa: AWSGTGGGYT
clone_size: few
v_call: TRBV30

cdr3_aa: ATSRLAGLTDTQY
clone_size: .
v_call: TRBV24-1

cdr3_aa: SANEVRGVMNTEAF
clone_size: .
v_call: TRBV20-1

cdr3_aa: ASSYSRQEMNTEAF
clone_size: few
v_call: TRBV6-2/TRBV6-3

cdr3_aa: ASSRPRQEFTSGNTIY
clone_size: many
v_call: TRBV28

cdr3_aa: ASSYSSSRMPDTQY
clone_size: .
v_call: TRBV6-4

cdr3_aa: ASSKGRISTEAF
clone_size: many
v_call: TRBV6-1

cdr3_aa: ASSRPLPYNEQF
clone_size: many
v_call: TRBV6-2/TRBV6-3

cdr3_aa: ASSLFDEQY
clone_size: many
v_call: TRBV5-1

cdr3_aa: ASSPSGGGNQPQH
clone_size: .
v_call: TRBV3-1

cdr3_aa: AWSRQSNQPQH
clone_size: many
v_call: TRBV30

cdr3_aa: ASRGQGAPEAF
clone_size: many
v_call: TRBV2

cdr3_aa: ASSSLAGAETQY
clone_size: many
v_call: TRBV5-6

cdr3_aa: ASSYSSTMNTEAF
clone_size: many
v_call: TRBV6-5

cdr3_aa: ASSSLQGPYNEQF
clone_size: .
v_call: TRBV7-9

cdr3_aa: ASRKTFKAGELF
clone_size: many
v_call: TRBV28

cdr3_aa: ASSIGGRYTEAF
clone_size: many
v_call: TRBV19

cdr3_aa: ASIRAREAF
clone_size: many
v_call: TRBV6-1

cdr3_aa: ASSYSIGTGDYEQY
clone_size: many
v_call: TRBV6-2/TRBV6-3

cdr3_aa: ASRGLGGGVGGANVLT
clone_size: .
v_call: TRBV19

cdr3_aa: ASSSGLAGEQY
clone_size: many
v_call: TRBV6-1

cdr3_aa: ASSPDRYSSYEQY
clone_size: many
v_call: TRBV7-8

cdr3_aa: ASSRWGGELF
clone_size: .
v_call: TRBV5-4

cdr3_aa: ASSPSGTSYGYT
clone_size: many
v_call: TRBV18

cdr3_aa: ASSLGGRSEQF
clone_size: .
v_call: TRBV12-3/TRBV12-4

cdr3_aa: ATSDFTGGGYNEQF
clone_size: few
v_call: TRBV24-1

cdr3_aa: ASSFFGTVNEQF
clone_size: few
v_call: TRBV27

cdr3_aa: SARDNSGDTEAF
clone_size: few
v_call: TRBV20-1

cdr3_aa: ASSFTGFTDTQY
clone_size: .
v_call: TRBV7-3

cdr3_aa: SAGPSGPGRQY
clone_size: .
v_call: TRBV20-1

cdr3_aa: ASSADRGRNYGYT
clone_size: .
v_call: TRBV7-2

cdr3_aa: ASSPGSGQNNEQF
clone_size: many
v_call: TRBV3-1

cdr3_aa: ASTLAGNHGYT
clone_size: many
v_call: TRBV12-3/TRBV12-4

cdr3_aa: SATSSGTGAGELF
clone_size: .
v_call: TRBV20-1

cdr3_aa: ASSPQRTANYGYT
clone_size: many
v_call: TRBV28

cdr3_aa: ASRSLAGAYNEQF
clone_size: many
v_call: TRBV12-3/TRBV12-4